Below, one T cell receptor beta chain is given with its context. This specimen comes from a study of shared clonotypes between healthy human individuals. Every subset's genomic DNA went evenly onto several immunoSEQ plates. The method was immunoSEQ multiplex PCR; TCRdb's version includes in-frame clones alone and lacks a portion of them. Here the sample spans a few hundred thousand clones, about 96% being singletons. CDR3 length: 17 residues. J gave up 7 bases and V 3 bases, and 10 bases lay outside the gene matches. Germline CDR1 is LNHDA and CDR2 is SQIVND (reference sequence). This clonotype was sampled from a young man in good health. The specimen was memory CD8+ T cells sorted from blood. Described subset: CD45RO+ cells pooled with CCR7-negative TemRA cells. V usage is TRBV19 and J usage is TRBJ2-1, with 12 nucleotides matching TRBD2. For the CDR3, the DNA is TGTGCCAGTAGTATCCTAGCGGGAGGGCCTGTGTGGAATGAGCAGTTCTTC. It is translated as CASSILAGGPVWNEQFF.